A single sample is the source of the 19 T cell receptor beta chains below, sequenced in a study of cytomegalovirus exposure and HLA in healthy donors. The PCR had 60 Vbeta and 13 Jbeta primers. TCRdb's table, derived via immunoSEQ multiplex PCR, lists solely in-frame clones and lacks some. Of under 130,000 clones listed, around three quarters are singletons. Sequencing used PBMCs. These receptors came from a man in his fifties or sixties in good health and CMV-seropositive.

Comments on this clone: This sample includes further DNA sequences coding for the same CDR3. V usage is TRBV27 and J usage is TRBJ2-5; 14 bases line up with TRBD2. Germline V gene sequence: CDR1 MNHEY, CDR2 SMNVEV (reference sequence). J gave up 4 bases and V 4 bases, and 2 bases lay outside the gene matches. The CDR3 totals 15 residues. This chain's CDR3 is CASSSGTSGRETQYF. The CDR3 DNA is TGTGCCAGCAGTTCCGGGACTAGCGGGAGAGAGACCCAGTACTTC.

V usage is TRBV5-1 and J usage is TRBJ1-2; TRBD1 agrees at 9 bases. The germline CDR1 and CDR2 sequences are SGHRS and YFSETQ. The V segment lost 4 bases and the J segment 4 bases; nucleotides outside the gene matches: 17. The CDR3 length is 18 residues. CDR3 nucleotide sequence: TGCGCCAGCAGCATACCGGGACAGGGTCCTCTCGTCGGCTATGGCTACACCTTC. Its translation: CASSIPGQGPLVGYGYTF.

This clone occurred a few times. The chain joins TRBV4-1 to TRBJ2-5; 10 bases align to TRBD2. Germline CDR1 reads MGHRA; CDR2 reads YSYEKL. The CDR3 runs to 14 residues. After removal of 2 bases from V and 7 bases from J, the junction contained 4 bases not matched to a gene. The CDR3 loop is CASSQLAGGGTQYF. The CDR3 nucleotides are TGCGCCAGCAGCCAATTAGCGGGGGGAGGGACCCAGTACTTC.

The chain's CDR3 is CASSRAAGETQYF. The CDR3 DNA reads TGCGCCAGCAGCAGGGCCGCGGGGGAGACCCAGTACTTC. The V gene is TRBV5-1, the J gene TRBJ2-5; D may be TRBD2 (6 bases). Germline V gene data show CDR1 as SGHRS and CDR2 as YFSETQ. The V gene lost 4 bases and the J gene lost 5 bases, with 12 bases spanning the gap. This CDR3 has 13 amino acids.

The chain is built from TRBV5-1 and TRBJ2-4; D might be TRBD2 (6 bases). Germline V CDR1 and CDR2: SGHRS, YFSETQ. The CDR3 is 13 residues long. V was clipped by 5 bases and J by 1 base, with 7 bases between them. The CDR3 reads CASRRDAKNIQYF. In nucleotides, the CDR3 is TGCGCCAGCAGGCGGGACGCCAAAAACATTCAGTACTTC.

The chain joins TRBV15 to TRBJ2-5, with a weak D call TRBD2 (6 bases). The assigned J gene may be wrong: the sequence end matches TRBJ2-7 better. Germline V lookup: CDR1 LNHNV, CDR2 YYDKDF (reference sequence). The CDR3 sequence is 13 residues long. Here the CDR3 reads CAISPAGIDEQYF. CDR3 sequence (DNA): TGTGCCATCAGTCCGGCGGGGATTGACGAGCAGTACTTC.

This clone appeared once. The rearrangement links TRBV30 to TRBJ1-1; the D gene is possibly TRBD1 (5 bases). Per the germline V gene, CDR1 is GTSNPN and CDR2 is SVGIG (reference sequence). Trimming left V 5 bases short and J 6 bases short, with 16 bases between. This CDR3 spans 13 amino acids. The CDR3 is CAWGVGGKPEAFF. The DNA of the CDR3 is TGTGCCTGGGGGGTCGGGGGGAAGCCTGAAGCTTTCTTT.

CDR3 bases: TGTGCCAGCAGCTGGGGACAGGGCACGAGAGAGACCCAGTACTTC. This translates into CASSWGQGTRETQYF. The rearrangement links TRBV5-6 to TRBJ2-5; 9 bases map to TRBD1. CDR1 is SGHDT and CDR2 is YYEEEE in the germline V gene. The CDR3 length is 15 residues. The J segment lost 4 bases and the V segment lost 3 bases, leaving 7 bases of the junction unmatched.

This rearrangement joins TRBV5-1 to TRBJ2-7; 9 bases agree with TRBD1. CDR3 length: 15 residues. The V gene's germline CDR1 is SGHRS and CDR2 YFSETQ. Unmatched junction bases numbered 3, after V lost 0 bases and J lost 2 bases. CDR3 bases: TGCGCCAGCAGCTTGGGGACAGGGGCGGCCTACGAGCAGTACTTC. This encodes CASSLGTGAAYEQYF.

The chain joins TRBV2 to TRBJ1-5; no clear D. The CDR3 covers 12 residues. The germline V and J ends were trimmed by 3 bases and 5 bases, with 5 bases remaining between them. Germline V CDR1 and CDR2: SNHLY, FYNNEI. CDR3 in DNA: TGTGCCAGCAGTGACTCCCATCAGCCCCAGCATTTT. This sequence encodes CASSDSHQPQHF.

This clone has more than one count but fewer than ten. The rearrangement links TRBV19 to TRBJ1-2, with D possibly matching TRBD1 (6 bases). The V gene lost 4 bases and the J gene lost 1 base, with 13 bases spanning the gap. Germline V gene data show CDR1 as LNHDA and CDR2 as SQIVND (reference sequence). This CDR3 comprises 15 residues. The CDR3 sequence is CASSTRDINNYGYTF. In nucleotides, the CDR3 is TGTGCCAGTAGTACCCGGGACATAAATAACTATGGCTACACCTTC. Supplemented by reference TRBV19 and TRBJ1-2, the full variable domain reads DGGITQSPKYLFRKEGQNVTLSCEQNLNHDAMYWYRQDPGQGLRLIYYSQIVNDFQKGDIAEGYSVSREKKESFPLTVTSAQKNPTAFYLCASSTRDINNYGYTFGSGTRLTVV.

The rearrangement links TRBV6-6 to TRBJ1-1; D is unresolved. The CDR3 has 13 residues. Germline lookup yields CDR1 MNHNY and CDR2 SVGAGI (reference sequence). Trimming stripped 2 bases from V and 7 bases from J, with 11 bases between. The CDR3 region has the DNA TGTGCCAGCAGTTACCCCCGAGAGGTTGAAGCTTTCTTT. Its protein is CASSYPREVEAFF.

The genes are TRBV5-4 and TRBJ2-5; TRBD2 is a possible D gene (6 bases). Germline V gives CDR1 SGHNT, CDR2 YYREEE (reference sequence). V was shortened by 4 bases and J by 2 bases, with 15 bases between the two germline ends. This CDR3 has 15 amino acids. This CDR3 reads CASSPQGGGQETQYF. CDR3 nucleotides: TGTGCCAGCAGCCCGCAGGGTGGGGGGCAAGAGACCCAGTACTTC.

The V call is TRBV10-3, the J call TRBJ1-2; D possibly corresponds to TRBD1 (5 bases). The germline CDR1 and CDR2 sequences are ENHRY and SYGVKD. The CDR3 spans 15 residues. Trimming stripped 8 bases from V and 8 bases from J, with 24 bases between. As DNA, the CDR3 is TGTGCCATCTCCGCCGCCCGGGAGGGGCCAGGGGGCTACACCTTC. Translation gives CAISAAREGPGGYTF.

The J gene is TRBJ1-2, the V gene TRBV6-6, with D perhaps TRBD1 (5 bases). Per germline, CDR1 MNHNY and CDR2 SVGAGI (reference sequence). V lost 6 bases, J lost 5 bases, and 16 bases lay in between. CDR3 length: 14 residues. This CDR3 is CASRPQTEPYGYTF. For the CDR3, the DNA is TGTGCCAGCAGACCCCAGACAGAGCCTTATGGCTACACCTTC.

V usage is TRBV15 and J usage is TRBJ2-3, with no clear D. The CDR3 consists of 16 residues. V was pared by 3 bases and J by 1 base, with 14 bases between. The germline V gene has CDR1 LNHNV and CDR2 YYDKDF (reference sequence). The CDR3 is CATSRLLEAGTDTQYF. The CDR3 DNA reads TGTGCCACCAGCAGGCTTCTAGAGGCGGGCACAGATACGCAGTATTTT.

The genes are TRBV11-2 and TRBJ2-7; TRBD2 aligns across 11 bases. The CDR3 is 15 amino acids. V lost 1 base, J lost 4 bases, and 3 bases stayed unmatched. Looked up from germline, CDR1 is SGHAT and CDR2 is FQNNGV. CDR3 protein: CASSLGLAGGYEQYF. Here the CDR3 DNA reads TGTGCCAGCAGCTTAGGGCTAGCGGGGGGTTACGAGCAGTACTTC.

The chain couples TRBV9 to TRBJ1-2, with TRBD1 matching 12 bases. The trim removed 0 bases at V and 3 bases at J, leaving 3 bases unmatched. This CDR3 spans 16 amino acids. Per the germline V gene, CDR1 is SGDLS and CDR2 is YYNGEE. The CDR3 sequence is CASSVGGTGGDYGYTF. Here the CDR3 DNA reads TGTGCCAGCAGCGTAGGAGGGACAGGGGGCGACTATGGCTACACCTTC.

The CDR3 DNA reads as TGTGCCAGCAGCCCCCGGACTAGAAACAGTGAGCAGTTCTTC. Residues: CASSPRTRNSEQFF. This rearrangement joins TRBV7-2 to TRBJ2-1, with TRBD2 identical over 7 bases. Germline CDR1 is SGHTA and CDR2 is FQGNSA. The CDR3 consists of 14 residues. The ends lost 5 bases at V and 9 bases at J; junction bases unmatched: 10.